Sequencing of this T cell receptor beta chain was carried out in a study of T cells after yellow fever vaccination. Each CDR3 protein is one row after TCRdb ran MiXCR on the 5' RACE reads. Of approximately 30,000 distinct CDR3 sequences in the sample, 4% to 4.5% were seen once. Germline V gene sequence: CDR1 MDHEN, CDR2 SYDVKM. The CDR3 sequence is 18 residues long. V dropped 5 bases and J dropped 1; count of bases not matched to a gene: 11. This clonotype was recorded many times. The receptor comes from a man aged 30-40 years who received the YFV17D yellow fever vaccine. The sample was CD8+ T cells sorted from PBMCs, taken 5 days after the yellow fever booster vaccination. The V gene is TRBV28, the J gene TRBJ2-3; 11 positions match TRBD2. CDR3 sequence (DNA): TGTGCCAGCAGTCCCCGGGGTAGCGGGAGGGCCGGCACAGATACGCAGTATTTT. This sequence encodes CASSPRGSGRAGTDTQYF.